This paragraph reports one T cell receptor beta chain. Its specificity is unknown. V gave up 0 bases and J gave up 8 bases, with 11 bases separating them. This CDR3 is 13 amino acids long. Germline CDR1 reads SGHKS; CDR2 reads YYEKEE (reference sequence). The data belong to a study of T cell responses to AZD1222 COVID-19 vaccine. Study-wide findings and caveats: Spike-spanning, vaccine-associated CD4 TCRs were dominant at 160-218 and 743-854. In all cases, repertoires were sampled only after the peak T cell response. Donors were chiefly white British, with a greater number of females, and clonal diversity was perhaps underestimated.

Profiled with immunoSEQ multiplex PCR; TCRdb holds only in-frame clones, not every one. The data show under 150,000 clones, approximately 87% seen once. The chain combines TRBV5-5 with TRBJ1-2, with D uncertain. This sample comprised peripheral blood, obtained on day 0 of AZD1222 vaccination. This receptor was taken from an adult in good health. The CDR3 DNA reads as TGTGCCAGCAGCTTGGATGGGCTACGGGGCTACACCTTC. Translation gives CASSLDGLRGYTF.